The 15 T cell receptor beta chains presented below share a single source sample, sequenced in a study of response to subunit inactivated influenza vaccine. TCRdb itself ran the RT-PCR reads through MiXCR, one entry per CDR3 protein. The sample records around 650,000 distinct CDR3 sequences, approximately 15% being singletons. Here the sequenced sample was PBMCs from blood, taken approximately 12 days after vaccination. Receptor source: a man aged 50 to 60 who received an inactivated influenza vaccine.

V is TRBV15 and J is TRBJ2-3, with D perhaps matching TRBD1 (7 bases). Trimming shortened V by 5 bases and J by 2 bases, and 26 bases separated the two germline ends. This CDR3 region has 19 residues. The germline V gene has CDR1 LNHNV and CDR2 YYDKDF (reference sequence). The CDR3 DNA sequence: TGTGCCACCAGCTCACCGGGACAGAGGACTATAGCGATCACAGATACGCAGTATTTT. Its protein is CATSSPGQRTIAITDTQYF.

In its sample, this clonotype was seen a few times. J is TRBJ2-1 and V is TRBV7-8, with 7 bases lining up with TRBD2. Trimming removed 1 base from V and 0 bases from J; junction bases left unmatched: 9. From germline, CDR1 is SGHVS and CDR2 FQNEAQ. The CDR3 has 18 residues. CDR3 sequence (DNA): TGTGCCAGCAGCTTAGGGGACTACCTAAAAAGCTCCTACAATGAGCAGTTCTTC. Amino acids: CASSLGDYLKSSYNEQFF.

In this sample, this clonotype turned up a few times. The genes are TRBV9 and TRBJ2-1; the D gene is possibly TRBD2 (5 bases). Trimming stripped 2 bases from V and 8 bases from J, with 11 bases between. The CDR3 runs to 13 residues. CDR1 and CDR2 (germline): SGDLS, YYNGEE. CDR3 region: CASSVLASHEQFF. DNA of the CDR3: TGTGCCAGCAGCGTTCTAGCAAGCCATGAGCAGTTCTTC. Combining the CDR3 with reference TRBV9 and TRBJ2-1 gives the whole variable domain DSGVTQTPKHLITATGQRVTLRCSPRSGDLSVYWYQQSLDQGLQFLIQYYNGEERAKGNILERFSAQQFPDLHSELNLSSLELGDSALYFCASSVLASHEQFFGPGTRLTVL.

The rearrangement uses TRBV10-3 and TRBJ1-6; D remains ambiguous. Trimming removed 8 bases from V and 7 bases from J, with 9 bases in between. The CDR3 sequence is 12 residues long. Germline loops: CDR1 ENHRY, CDR2 SYGVKD. The CDR3 region is CAIGDLNSPLHF. CDR3 bases: TGTGCCATCGGCGACCTAAATTCACCCCTCCACTTT.

The chain couples TRBV4-1 to TRBJ1-5; unclear D gene. Germline values: CDR1 MGHRA, CDR2 YSYEKL. The length of the CDR3 is 14 residues. The V end lost 4 bases, the J end lost 0 bases, and 7 bases lay between the germline ends. The CDR3 sequence is CASSPSYSNQPQHF. For the CDR3, the DNA is TGCGCCAGCAGCCCTAGTTATAGCAATCAGCCCCAGCATTTT.

The table lists this clonotype with many counts. The chain is built from TRBV4-1 and TRBJ1-5; 8 bases line up with TRBD1. With 1 base clipped from V and 4 bases from J, the junction kept 6 bases outside the gene matches. In germline, CDR1 is MGHRA, CDR2 YSYEKL. The CDR3 is made up of 16 amino acids. The CDR3 DNA is TGCGCCAGCAGCCAAGTGACAGGGGCGGAAAATCAGCCCCAGCATTTT. Its translation: CASSQVTGAENQPQHF.

This clonotype was counted ten times or more. V gene TRBV12-3 or TRBV12-4 combines with J gene TRBJ2-2, with 9 bases matching TRBD1. With 4 bases clipped from V and 4 bases from J, the junction kept 7 bases outside the gene matches. The CDR3 is 16 residues long. CDR3 sequence reads: CASSYMPGQGTGELFF. CDR3 DNA: TGTGCCAGCAGTTATATGCCGGGACAGGGCACCGGGGAGCTGTTTTTT.

The chain employs TRBV20-1 and TRBJ2-5; 9 bases match TRBD2. The junction had 4 bases not matched to a gene; V was cut back by 6 bases and J by 5 bases. This CDR3 region has 12 residues. Looked up from germline, CDR1 is DFQATT and CDR2 is SNEGSKA (reference sequence). The CDR3 nucleotides read TGCAGTGCAATTAGCGGGGGTGAGACCCAGTACTTC. Residues: CSAISGGETQYF.

The chain joins TRBV6-5 to TRBJ1-2, with D hard to call. The CDR3 has 16 amino acids. Germline V lookup: CDR1 MNHEY, CDR2 SVGAGI. Between the trimmed V and J ends, which lost 0 bases and 0 bases, there was a span of 11 bases. The CDR3 coding sequence is TGTGCCAGCAGTTACTCGCGGGAGTTCGCTAACTATGGCTACACCTTC. Translation gives CASSYSREFANYGYTF.

The V and J genes are TRBV20-1 and TRBJ2-1; D is tentatively TRBD1 or TRBD2 (5 bases each). This CDR3 is 15 amino acids long. V shed 6 bases and J shed 4 bases, with 19 bases lying between them. In germline, CDR1 is DFQATT, CDR2 SNEGSKA (reference sequence). CDR3 DNA: TGCAGTGCCAACTCAGGGAGCGACTTATACAATGAGCAGTTCTTC. Translated, it gives CSANSGSDLYNEQFF.

The rearrangement uses TRBV28 and TRBJ1-5, with D tentatively TRBD1 (5 bases). V was clipped by 6 bases and J by 2 bases, with 14 bases between them. CDR3 length equals 15 residues. Germline CDR1 and CDR2: MDHEN and SYDVKM. The CDR3 bases are TGTGCCAGCAGGGGGGGGGGTATCGGCAATCAGCCCCAGCATTTT. Protein product: CASRGGGIGNQPQHF.

The chain carries TRBV11-2 and TRBJ2-1, with unresolved D. CDR3 length equals 13 residues. CDR1 is SGHAT and CDR2 is FQNNGV in the germline V gene. V was shortened by 5 bases and J by 9 bases, with 14 bases between the two germline ends. The CDR3 reads CASSQRLASEQFF. The CDR3 DNA is TGTGCCAGCAGCCAGAGGCTGGCGAGTGAGCAGTTCTTC.

In nucleotides, the CDR3 is TGTGCCAGCAGCTCAACGTCAGATACGCAGTATTTT. Encoded protein: CASSSTSDTQYF. V is TRBV5-4 and J is TRBJ2-3; D gene ambiguous. The CDR3 spans 12 residues. Germline CDR1 and CDR2: SGHNT and YYREEE (reference sequence). V gave up 3 bases and J gave up 4 bases, with 6 bases separating them.

This clonotype was found many times. V usage is TRBV28 and J usage is TRBJ2-5, with 7 bases identical to TRBD1. J gave up 2 bases and V 9 bases, and 9 bases lay outside the gene matches. CDR3 length: 14 amino acids. Germline CDR1 is MDHEN and CDR2 is SYDVKM. This chain's CDR3 is CASAGTERQETQYF. The CDR3 DNA reads TGTGCCAGTGCCGGGACAGAGAGGCAAGAGACCCAGTACTTC.

J is TRBJ2-5 and V is TRBV7-2; 9 nucleotides match TRBD1. Losses at the gene ends were 5 bases for V and 5 bases for J; bases not matched to a gene: 9. Germline CDR1 is SGHTA and CDR2 is FQGNSA. CDR3 length: 15 amino acids. The CDR3 sequence: CASSPQAGTGETQYF. CDR3 sequence (DNA): TGTGCCAGCAGCCCCCAGGCCGGGACAGGGGAGACCCAGTACTTC.